The text below deals with one T cell receptor (beta chain). These gene names are mouse names. The CDR3 end falls 1 residue outside the read, so it is completed with the germline J gene. This entry comes from a study of tissue T cells after allogeneic stem cell transplantation. J lost 3 bases, V lost 6 bases, and 2 bases had no gene match. The germline CDR1 and CDR2 sequences are LGHDT and YNNKQL (reference sequence). The CDR3 runs to 14 residues. The method was immunoSEQ multiplex PCR; TCRdb's version includes in-frame clones alone and lacks a portion of them. The table includes about 17,000 clones, roughly three quarters detected once.

The sequence was collected from a female BALB/c mouse in good health. The MHC haplotype of the strain is H2-d. The chain uses TRBV4 and TRBJ2-5; TRBD2 matches 11 bases. The source material was spleen. The sequenced CDR3 bases are TGTGCCAGCAGGAGACTGGGGGGGCAAGACACCCAGTAC. The encoded protein is CASRRLGGQDTQY. The full CDR3 reads CASRRLGGQDTQYF.